This entry features one T cell receptor (beta chain) sequence. Its antigen is not identified. A J-beta primer mix and a sample-barcoded 5' primer were used in a second PCR of about 7 to 12 cycles. A template-switch adaptor with 12 random nucleotides tagged each cDNA molecule. TCRdb reanalysed the 5' RACE reads using MiXCR and keeps one entry per CDR3 protein. The sample yields roughly 700,000 distinct CDR3 sequences, 45% to 50% seen once. These data are taken from a study of blood T cells in healthy people across ages. Findings and limits, study-wide: Estimates drawn from one million T cells were deemed to understate diversity. Greater diversity and more naive CD4+ cells were seen in long-lived donors than in aged donors.

V was shortened by 0 bases and J by 6 bases, with 9 bases between the two germline ends. Germline CDR1 and CDR2: SGHRS and YFSETQ. CDR3 length equals 14 residues. This receptor was obtained from a woman aged 55-70 years in good health. V and J are TRBV5-1 and TRBJ1-4; possible D gene TRBD1, 5 bases. The sample taken for sequencing was blood. This chain's CDR3 is CASSLGGADEKLFF. CDR3 sequence (DNA): TGCGCCAGCAGCTTGGGTGGGGCGGATGAAAAACTGTTTTTT.